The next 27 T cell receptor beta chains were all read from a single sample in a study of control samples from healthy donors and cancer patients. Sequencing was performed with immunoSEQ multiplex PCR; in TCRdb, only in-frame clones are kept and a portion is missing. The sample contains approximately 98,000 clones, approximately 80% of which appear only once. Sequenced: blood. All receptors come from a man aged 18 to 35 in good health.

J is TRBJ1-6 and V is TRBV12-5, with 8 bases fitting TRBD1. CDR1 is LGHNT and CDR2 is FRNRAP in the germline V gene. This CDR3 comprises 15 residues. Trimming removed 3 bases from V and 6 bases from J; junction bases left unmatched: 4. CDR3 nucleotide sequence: TGTGCTAGTGGTTTTATACAGGGGGGTAATTCACCCCTCCACTTT. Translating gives CASGFIQGGNSPLHF. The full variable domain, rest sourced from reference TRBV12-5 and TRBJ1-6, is DARVTQTPRHKVTEMGQEVTMRCQPILGHNTVFWYRQTMMQGLELLAYFRNRAPLDDSGMPKDRFSAEMPDATLATLKIQPSEPRDSAVYFCASGFIQGGNSPLHFGNGTRLTVT.

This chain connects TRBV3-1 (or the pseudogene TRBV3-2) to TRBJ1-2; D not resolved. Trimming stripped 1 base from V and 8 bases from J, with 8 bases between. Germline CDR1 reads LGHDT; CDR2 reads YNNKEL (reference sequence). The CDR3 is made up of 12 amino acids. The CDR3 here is CASSQALTGYTF. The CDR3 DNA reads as TGTGCCAGCAGCCAAGCCTTGACAGGCTACACCTTC.

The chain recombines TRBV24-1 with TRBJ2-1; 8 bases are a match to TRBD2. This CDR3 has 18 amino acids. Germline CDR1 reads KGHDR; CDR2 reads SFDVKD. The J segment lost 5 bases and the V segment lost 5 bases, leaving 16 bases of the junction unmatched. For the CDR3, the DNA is TGTGCCACCAGTGTGGCCAGGGGAGGTCTCGGGGGGGACAATGAGCAGTTCTTC. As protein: CATSVARGGLGGDNEQFF.

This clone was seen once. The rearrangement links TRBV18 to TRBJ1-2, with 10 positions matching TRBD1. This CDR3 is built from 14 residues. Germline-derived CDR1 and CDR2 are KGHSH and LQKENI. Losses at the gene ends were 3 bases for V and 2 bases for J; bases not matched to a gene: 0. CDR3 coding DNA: TGTGCCAGCTCACCGGACAGGGGGAACTATGGCTACACCTTC. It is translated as CASSPDRGNYGYTF.

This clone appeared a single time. CDR3: CASSRGNTGELFF. The DNA of the CDR3 is TGTGCCAGCAGCCGGGGGAACACCGGGGAGCTGTTTTTT. This chain uses TRBV3-1 (or the pseudogene TRBV3-2) with TRBJ2-2; D unclear. Germline CDR1 reads LGHDT; CDR2 reads YNNKEL (reference sequence). The germline V and J ends were trimmed by 4 bases and 1 base, with 4 bases remaining between them. This CDR3 has 13 amino acids.

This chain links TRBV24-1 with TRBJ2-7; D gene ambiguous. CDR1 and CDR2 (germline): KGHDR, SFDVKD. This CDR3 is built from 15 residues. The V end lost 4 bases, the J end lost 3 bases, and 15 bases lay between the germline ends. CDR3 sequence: CATSEVREALYEQYV. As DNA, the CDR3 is TGTGCCACCAGTGAGGTGAGAGAGGCTCTCTACGAGCAGTACGTC.

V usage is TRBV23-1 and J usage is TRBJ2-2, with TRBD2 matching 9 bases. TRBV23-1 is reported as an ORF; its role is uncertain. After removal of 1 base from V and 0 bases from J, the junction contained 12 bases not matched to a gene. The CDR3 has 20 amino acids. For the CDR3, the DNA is TGCGCCAGCAGTCAATTCCCCCCCGTCAAGCGGGGGGCGAACACCGGGGAGCTGTTTTTT. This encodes CASSQFPPVKRGANTGELFF.

CDR3 sequence reads: CASSNLWDHVYF. As DNA, the CDR3 is TGTGCCAGCAGTAATCTATGGGACCACGTGTATTTT. This chain joins TRBV6-5 and TRBJ2-3; D is possibly TRBD1 or TRBD2 (5 bases each). The V gene's germline CDR1 is MNHEY and CDR2 SVGAGI. V lost 5 bases, J lost 14 bases, and 17 bases lay in between. This CDR3 region has 12 residues.

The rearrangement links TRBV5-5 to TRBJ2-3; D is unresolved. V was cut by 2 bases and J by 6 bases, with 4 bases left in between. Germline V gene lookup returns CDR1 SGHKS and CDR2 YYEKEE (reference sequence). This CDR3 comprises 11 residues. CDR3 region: CASSFRDTQYF. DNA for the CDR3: TGTGCCAGCAGCTTTAGGGATACGCAGTATTTT.

CDR3 coding DNA: TGTGCCAGCTCACCACGTTCGGGGGGGCAAGAGACCCAGTACTTC. Its translation: CASSPRSGGQETQYF. V gene TRBV18 combines with J gene TRBJ2-5, with TRBD2 identical over 8 bases. CDR1 is KGHSH and CDR2 is LQKENI in the germline V gene. There are 15 residues in the CDR3. Germline trimming cut 1 base from V and 2 bases from J; bases unmatched to any gene: 3.

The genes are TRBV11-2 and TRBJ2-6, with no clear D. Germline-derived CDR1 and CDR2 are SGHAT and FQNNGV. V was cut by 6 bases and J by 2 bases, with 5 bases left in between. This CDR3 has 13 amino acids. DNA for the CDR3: TGTGCCAGCAGAAGGCCTGGGGCCAACGTCCTGACTTTC. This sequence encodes CASRRPGANVLTF.

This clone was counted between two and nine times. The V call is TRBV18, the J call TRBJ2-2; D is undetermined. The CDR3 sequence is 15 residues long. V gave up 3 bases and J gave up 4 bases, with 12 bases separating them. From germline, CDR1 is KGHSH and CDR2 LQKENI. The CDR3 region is CASSPPISRTGELFF. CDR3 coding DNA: TGTGCCAGCTCACCCCCCATCTCACGCACCGGGGAGCTGTTTTTT.

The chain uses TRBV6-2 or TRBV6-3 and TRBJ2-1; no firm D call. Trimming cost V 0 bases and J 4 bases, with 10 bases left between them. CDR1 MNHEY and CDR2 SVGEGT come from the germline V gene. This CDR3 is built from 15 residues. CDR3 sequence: CASSYSDRPYNEQFF. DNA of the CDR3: TGTGCCAGCAGTTACTCGGACCGCCCTTACAATGAGCAGTTCTTC.

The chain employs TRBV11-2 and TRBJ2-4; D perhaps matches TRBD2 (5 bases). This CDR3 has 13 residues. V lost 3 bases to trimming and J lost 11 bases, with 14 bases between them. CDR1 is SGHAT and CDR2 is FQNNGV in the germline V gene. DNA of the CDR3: TGTGCCAGCAGCTTGATCTCTAGCAGATTTCAGTACTTC. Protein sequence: CASSLISSRFQYF.

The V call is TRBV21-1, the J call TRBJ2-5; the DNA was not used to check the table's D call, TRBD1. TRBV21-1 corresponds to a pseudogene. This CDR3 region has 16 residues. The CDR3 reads CASSPLGQGKGETQYF. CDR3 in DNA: TGTGCCAGCAGCCCCCTAGGACAGGGTAAAGGAGAGACCCAGTACTTC.

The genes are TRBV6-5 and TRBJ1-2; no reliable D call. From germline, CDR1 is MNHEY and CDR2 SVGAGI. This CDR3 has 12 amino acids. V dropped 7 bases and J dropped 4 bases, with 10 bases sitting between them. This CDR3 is CASTGWVYGYTF. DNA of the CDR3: TGTGCCAGCACCGGCTGGGTCTATGGCTACACCTTC.

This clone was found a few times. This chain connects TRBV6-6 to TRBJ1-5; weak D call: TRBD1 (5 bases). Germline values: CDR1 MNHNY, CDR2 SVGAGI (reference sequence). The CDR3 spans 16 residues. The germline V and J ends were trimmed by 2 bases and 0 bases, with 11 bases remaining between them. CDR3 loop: CASSYGAGDSNQPQHF. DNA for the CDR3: TGTGCCAGCAGTTACGGGGCAGGAGATAGCAATCAGCCCCAGCATTTT.

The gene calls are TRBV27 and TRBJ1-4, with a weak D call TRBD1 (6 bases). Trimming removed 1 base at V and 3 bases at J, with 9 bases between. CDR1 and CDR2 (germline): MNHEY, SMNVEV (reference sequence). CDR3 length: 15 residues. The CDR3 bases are TGTGCCAGCAGTTTATTACAGGGACCTAATGAAAAACTGTTTTTT. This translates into CASSLLQGPNEKLFF.

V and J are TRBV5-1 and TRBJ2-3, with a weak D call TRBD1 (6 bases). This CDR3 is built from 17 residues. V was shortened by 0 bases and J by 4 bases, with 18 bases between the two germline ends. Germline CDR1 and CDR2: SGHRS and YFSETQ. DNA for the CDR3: TGCGCCAGCAGCTTGGAATCAGGGGATATAATTTCAGATACGCAGTATTTT. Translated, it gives CASSLESGDIISDTQYF.

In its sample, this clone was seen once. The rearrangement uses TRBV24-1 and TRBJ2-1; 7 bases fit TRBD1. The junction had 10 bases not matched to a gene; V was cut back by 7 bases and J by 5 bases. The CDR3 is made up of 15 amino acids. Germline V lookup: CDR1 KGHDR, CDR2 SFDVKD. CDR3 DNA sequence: TGTGCCACCAGCGGTACAGGGGCACAAGACAATGAGCAGTTCTTC. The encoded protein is CATSGTGAQDNEQFF.

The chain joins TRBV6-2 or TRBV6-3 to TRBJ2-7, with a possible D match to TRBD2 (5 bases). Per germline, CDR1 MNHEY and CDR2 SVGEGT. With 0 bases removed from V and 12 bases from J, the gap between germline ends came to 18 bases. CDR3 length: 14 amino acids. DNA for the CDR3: TGTGCCAGCAGTTACTCAGTGACTTCCGACTATCGGTACGTC. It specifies CASSYSVTSDYRYV.

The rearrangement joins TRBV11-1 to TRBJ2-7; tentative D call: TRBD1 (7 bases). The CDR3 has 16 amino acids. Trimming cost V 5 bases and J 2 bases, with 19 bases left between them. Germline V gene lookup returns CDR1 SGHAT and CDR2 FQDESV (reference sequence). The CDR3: CASSPSRGTVAYEQYF. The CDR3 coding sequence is TGTGCCAGCAGCCCCTCGCGCGGGACAGTAGCCTACGAGCAGTACTTC. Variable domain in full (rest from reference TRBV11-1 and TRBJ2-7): EAEVAQSPRYKITEKSQAVAFWCDPISGHATLYWYRQILGQGPELLVQFQDESVVDDSQLPKDRFSAERLKGVDSTLKIQPAELGDSAMYLCASSPSRGTVAYEQYFGPGTRLTVT.

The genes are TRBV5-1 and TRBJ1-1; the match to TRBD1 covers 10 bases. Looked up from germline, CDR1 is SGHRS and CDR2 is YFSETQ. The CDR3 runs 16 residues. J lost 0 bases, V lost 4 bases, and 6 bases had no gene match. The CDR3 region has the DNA TGCGCCAGCAGCCGCGGGACAGGGGAGATGAACACTGAAGCTTTCTTT. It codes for CASSRGTGEMNTEAFF.

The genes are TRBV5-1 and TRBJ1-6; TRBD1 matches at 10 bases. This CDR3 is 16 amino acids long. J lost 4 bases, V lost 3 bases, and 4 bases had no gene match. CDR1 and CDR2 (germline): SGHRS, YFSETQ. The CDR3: CASSSGTGEYNSPLHF. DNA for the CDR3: TGCGCCAGCAGCTCAGGGACAGGGGAATATAATTCACCCCTCCACTTT.

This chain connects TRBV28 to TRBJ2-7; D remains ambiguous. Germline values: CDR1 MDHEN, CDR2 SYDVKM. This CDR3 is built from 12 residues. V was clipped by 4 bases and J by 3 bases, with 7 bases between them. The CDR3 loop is CASSYSLYEQYF. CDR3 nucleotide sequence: TGTGCCAGCAGTTACAGTCTCTACGAGCAGTACTTC.

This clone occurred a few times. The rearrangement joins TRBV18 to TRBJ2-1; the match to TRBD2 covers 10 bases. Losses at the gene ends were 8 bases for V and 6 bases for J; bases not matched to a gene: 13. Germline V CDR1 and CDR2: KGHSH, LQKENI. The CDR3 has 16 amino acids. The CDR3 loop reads CASGTVAGGHANEQFF. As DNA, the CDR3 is TGTGCCAGCGGAACGGTAGCGGGGGGCCATGCCAATGAGCAGTTCTTC.

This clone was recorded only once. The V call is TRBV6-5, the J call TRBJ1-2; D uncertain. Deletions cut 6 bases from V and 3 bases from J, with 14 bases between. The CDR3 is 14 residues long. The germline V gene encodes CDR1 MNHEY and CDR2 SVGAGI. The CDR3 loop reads CASSRDYQYYGYTF. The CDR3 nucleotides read TGTGCCAGCAGCCGAGACTACCAGTACTATGGCTACACCTTC.